Shown below are 18 T cell receptor beta chains from a single sample sequenced in a study of T cells in localized non-small cell lung cancer. Sequenced by immunoSEQ multiplex PCR; TCRdb stores in-frame clones only, minus some. This table holds roughly 1,300 clones, 36% found once. Sequencing used lung tumor tissue, obtained before any cancer treatment. These receptors were taken from a woman between 18 and 50 years old with stage I lung adenocarcinoma.

The chain uses TRBV19 and TRBJ2-2, with D perhaps TRBD2 (6 bases). Germline loops: CDR1 LNHDA, CDR2 SQIVND (reference sequence). The CDR3 length is 14 residues. V was cut by 4 bases and J by 8 bases, with 14 bases left in between. CDR3 residues: CASSTRDRVGELFF. The DNA of the CDR3 is TGTGCCAGTAGTACGCGGGACCGGGTAGGGGAGCTGTTTTTT.

V is TRBV6-8 and J is TRBJ1-2, with a possible D match to TRBD1 (6 bases). V dropped 9 bases and J dropped 5 bases, with 16 bases sitting between them. The CDR3 spans 13 residues. Germline values: CDR1 MNHGY, CDR2 SAAAGT. This CDR3 is CASSRDKGYGYTF. CDR3 DNA: TGTGCCAGTAGCCGGGACAAAGGGTATGGCTACACCTTC.

This clone was detected a few times. The chain carries TRBV30 and TRBJ2-1; 8 nucleotides agree with TRBD2. This CDR3 is 15 amino acids long. Germline V gene sequence: CDR1 GTSNPN, CDR2 SVGIG (reference sequence). The V segment lost 5 bases and the J segment 2 bases; nucleotides outside the gene matches: 8. CDR3 sequence reads: CAWVPYGRAYNEQFF. Written as DNA, the CDR3 is TGTGCCTGGGTCCCGTACGGGAGGGCCTACAATGAGCAGTTCTTC.

CDR3 protein: CASGLIKDGQGSTYEQYF. The CDR3 coding sequence is TGTGCTAGTGGTTTGATAAAAGACGGACAGGGTAGCACCTACGAGCAGTACTTC. J is TRBJ2-7 and V is TRBV12-5, with 8 bases identical to TRBD1. The ends lost 2 bases at V and 2 bases at J; junction bases unmatched: 14. CDR3 length: 18 amino acids. Per the germline V gene, CDR1 is LGHNT and CDR2 is FRNRAP. The full variable domain, in which reference TRBV12-5 and TRBJ2-7 provide the parts outside the CDR3, is DARVTQTPRHKVTEMGQEVTMRCQPILGHNTVFWYRQTMMQGLELLAYFRNRAPLDDSGMPKDRFSAEMPDATLATLKIQPSEPRDSAVYFCASGLIKDGQGSTYEQYFGPGTRLTVT.

This clone was counted between two and nine times. The chain employs TRBV6-8 and TRBJ1-4, with 7 nucleotides matching TRBD1. The CDR3 contains 14 residues. The junction had 3 bases not matched to a gene; V was cut back by 4 bases and J by 4 bases. Germline V gene data show CDR1 as MNHGY and CDR2 as SAAAGT. CDR3 in amino acids: CASSSRDSNEKLFF. CDR3 nucleotides: TGTGCCAGCAGTTCCCGGGACAGTAATGAAAAACTGTTTTTT.

This clone was recorded a few times. The rearrangement joins TRBV28 to TRBJ1-2; D may be TRBD1 (6 bases). Trimming shortened V by 8 bases and J by 4 bases, and 17 bases separated the two germline ends. The CDR3 has 14 amino acids. CDR1 and CDR2 (germline): MDHEN, SYDVKM. CDR3 sequence: CASLRDTGLYGYTF. The DNA of the CDR3 is TGTGCCAGCCTCCGGGACACCGGTCTCTATGGCTACACCTTC.

The chain uses TRBV19 and TRBJ2-1; D is perhaps TRBD1 or TRBD2 (5 bases each). The CDR3 covers 17 residues. The V end lost 5 bases, the J end lost 3 bases, and 20 bases lay between the germline ends. CDR1 is LNHDA, CDR2 SQIVND, per germline (reference sequence). Here the CDR3 reads CASSPTPGPPFYNEQFF. DNA for the CDR3: TGTGCCAGTAGTCCGACGCCGGGACCGCCTTTCTACAATGAGCAGTTCTTC.

This clone ranks as large. The chain links TRBV6-1 to TRBJ2-7; D perhaps matches TRBD1 (5 bases). The CDR3 has 15 amino acids. Germline CDR1 reads MNHNS; CDR2 reads SASEGT. The V gene lost 1 base and the J gene lost 0 bases, with 10 bases spanning the gap. CDR3 region: CASSEVQEPSYEQYF. For the CDR3, the DNA is TGTGCCAGCAGTGAAGTACAGGAGCCCTCCTACGAGCAGTACTTC.

This clone came up a few times. The chain is built from TRBV11-3 and TRBJ2-1; 13 bases agree with TRBD2. V shed 1 base and J 6 bases; nucleotides not matched to a gene: 0. This CDR3 has 15 amino acids. Germline CDR1 and CDR2: SGHNT and YENEEA. The CDR3 reads CASSLGTSGSNEQFF. DNA of the CDR3: TGTGCCAGCAGCTTAGGGACTAGCGGGAGCAATGAGCAGTTCTTC.

V and J are TRBV6-8 and TRBJ1-1; D may be TRBD1 (5 bases). The V and J ends lost 8 bases and 4 bases respectively, with 17 bases between them. From germline, CDR1 is MNHGY and CDR2 SAAAGT. This CDR3 region has 14 residues. CDR3 DNA: TGTGCCAGCCGGTTGGGGGGGTCGGGCACTGAAGCTTTCTTT. Encoded protein: CASRLGGSGTEAFF.

This clone was seen just once. The chain uses TRBV29-1 and TRBJ2-2; 8 positions agree with TRBD2. The germline V gene has CDR1 SQVTM and CDR2 ANQGSEA. The CDR3 has 14 amino acids. Trimming at V came to 6 bases and at J to 5 bases, leaving 8 bases not matched to a gene. This chain's CDR3 is CSVQAGARTGELFF. The CDR3 DNA sequence: TGCAGCGTCCAAGCGGGAGCTAGGACCGGGGAGCTGTTTTTT.

The V gene is TRBV19, the J gene TRBJ2-2; TRBD1 is a possible D gene (6 bases). Germline V gene sequence: CDR1 LNHDA, CDR2 SQIVND (reference sequence). The CDR3 covers 14 residues. V lost 3 bases, J lost 5 bases, and 10 bases lay in between. This chain's CDR3 is CASSITGSTGELFF. CDR3 coding DNA: TGTGCCAGTAGTATCACAGGGAGTACCGGGGAGCTGTTTTTT.

This clone was counted a few times. V gene TRBV10-3 combines with J gene TRBJ1-3; D is undetermined. Germline V gene lookup returns CDR1 ENHRY and CDR2 SYGVKD. V lost 0 bases, J lost 4 bases, and 4 bases lay in between. The CDR3 totals 13 residues. Here the CDR3 DNA reads TGTGCCATCAGTGAGTCAGAGGGAAACACCATATATTTT. Protein sequence: CAISESEGNTIYF.

The V call is TRBV14, the J call TRBJ2-3; D may be TRBD2 (6 bases). This CDR3 comprises 16 residues. V was clipped by 0 bases and J by 6 bases, with 16 bases between them. Looked up from germline, CDR1 is SGHDN and CDR2 is FVKESK. The CDR3 is CASSQEDFGGADTQYF. In nucleotides, the CDR3 is TGTGCCAGCAGCCAAGAAGATTTCGGGGGAGCGGATACGCAGTATTTT.

The V gene is TRBV6-1, the J gene TRBJ2-7, with D perhaps matching TRBD1 (5 bases). Germline V CDR1 and CDR2: MNHNS, SASEGT. V lost 1 base to trimming and J lost 4 bases, with 11 bases between them. The CDR3 extends over 14 amino acids. In nucleotides, the CDR3 is TGTGCCAGCAGTGAAGAGGGAAGGGGATACGAGCAGTACTTC. Protein sequence: CASSEEGRGYEQYF.

This clone was observed a handful of times. Germline and junction disagree at one end, which may indicate a read error. The DNA has a base that is unclear or was not read; X is used for its residue. This sequence joins TRBV11-3 and TRBJ2-2; the match to TRBD2 covers 9 bases. The CDR3 consists of 17 residues. Germline assignment: CDR1 SGHNT and CDR2 YENEEA. CDR3 region: CASSLGRSGSLTGXLFF. The CDR3 DNA sequence: TGTGCCAGCAGCTTGGGACGTAGCGGGAGCCTCACCGGGRAGCTGTTTTTT.

The J gene is TRBJ1-1, the V gene TRBV19; D is uncertain. CDR1 and CDR2 from the germline V gene are LNHDA and SQIVND (reference sequence). The CDR3 sequence is 13 residues long. Trimming shortened V by 4 bases and J by 1 base, and 7 bases separated the two germline ends. The chain's CDR3 is CASSKGPNTEAFF. The CDR3 DNA sequence: TGTGCCAGTAGTAAGGGTCCGAACACTGAAGCTTTCTTT. Complete variable domain (other parts from reference TRBV19 and TRBJ1-1): DGGITQSPKYLFRKEGQNVTLSCEQNLNHDAMYWYRQDPGQGLRLIYYSQIVNDFQKGDIAEGYSVSREKKESFPLTVTSAQKNPTAFYLCASSKGPNTEAFFGQGTRLTVV.

V usage is TRBV19 and J usage is TRBJ1-5; no firm D call. The CDR3 length is 15 residues. Germline V gives CDR1 LNHDA, CDR2 SQIVND (reference sequence). V lost 5 bases to trimming and J lost 3 bases, with 14 bases between them. The DNA for the CDR3 is TGTGCCAGTAGTCCTTTGGCCGGCCTCAATCAGCCCCAGCATTTT. As protein: CASSPLAGLNQPQHF.